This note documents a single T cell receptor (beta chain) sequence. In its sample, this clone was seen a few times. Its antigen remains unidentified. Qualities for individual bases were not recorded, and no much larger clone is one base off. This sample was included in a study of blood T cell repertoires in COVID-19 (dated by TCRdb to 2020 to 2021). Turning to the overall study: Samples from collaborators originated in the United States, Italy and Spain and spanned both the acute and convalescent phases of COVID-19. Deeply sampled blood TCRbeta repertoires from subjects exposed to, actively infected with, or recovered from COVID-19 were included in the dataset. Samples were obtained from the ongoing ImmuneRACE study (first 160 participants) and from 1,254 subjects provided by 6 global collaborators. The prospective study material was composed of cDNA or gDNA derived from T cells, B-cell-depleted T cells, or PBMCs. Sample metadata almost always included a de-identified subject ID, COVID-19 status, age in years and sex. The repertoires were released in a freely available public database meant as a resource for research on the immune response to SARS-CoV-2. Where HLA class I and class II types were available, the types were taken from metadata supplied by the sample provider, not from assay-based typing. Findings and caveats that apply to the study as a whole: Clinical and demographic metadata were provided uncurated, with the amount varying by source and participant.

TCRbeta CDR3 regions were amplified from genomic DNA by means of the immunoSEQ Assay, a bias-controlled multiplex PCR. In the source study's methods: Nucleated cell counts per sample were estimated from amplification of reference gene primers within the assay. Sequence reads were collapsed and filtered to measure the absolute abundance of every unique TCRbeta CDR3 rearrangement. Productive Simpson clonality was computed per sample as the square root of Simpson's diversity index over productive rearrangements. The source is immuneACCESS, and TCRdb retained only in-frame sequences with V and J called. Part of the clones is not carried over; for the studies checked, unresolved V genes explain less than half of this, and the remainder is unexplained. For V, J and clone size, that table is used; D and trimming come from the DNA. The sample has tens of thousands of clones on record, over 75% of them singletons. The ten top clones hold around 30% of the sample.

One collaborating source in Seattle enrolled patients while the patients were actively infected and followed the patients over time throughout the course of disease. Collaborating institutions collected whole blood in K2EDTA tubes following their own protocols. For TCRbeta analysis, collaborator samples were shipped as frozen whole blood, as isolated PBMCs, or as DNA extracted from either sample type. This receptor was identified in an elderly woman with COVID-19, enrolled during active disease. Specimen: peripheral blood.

The CDR3 protein is CASRAGQGGNSPLHF. The DNA reads TGTGCCAGTAGGGCGGGACAGGGAGGGAATTCACCCCTCCACTTT. This sequence uses TRBV19 and TRBJ1-6, and 9 junction bases match TRBD1. The germline V gene (reference sequence) yields LNHDA for CDR1 and SQIVND for CDR2. The CDR3 goes from the cysteine to the phenylalanine over 15 residues. Just CDR3 DNA is preserved here, 45 bases in frame from base 1. At the junction V is shortened by 6 bases and J by 7 bases; bases outside the gene matches: 7.